This TCR beta chain was recorded in a study of CD8 T cells in Susac syndrome. With respect to this clonotype: Its antigen is currently unknown.

Random hexamers served to reverse transcribe roughly 0.45 to 1 ug RNA. immunoSEQ multiplex PCR amplified TCR beta CDR3 across 54 Vbeta, 13 Jbeta. TCRdb re-derived calls from the immunoSEQ multiplex PCR reads in MiXCR, one entry per CDR3 protein. The table records approximately 120,000 distinct CDR3 sequences, more than 90% of them present only once. Sequencing of TCR beta, carried out with a high-throughput approach, was applied to CD8+ and CD4+ T cells from the blood. Patients with Susac syndrome met diagnostic criteria that were recently defined for definite or probable disease. The CDR3 runs to 15 residues. CDR1 is SEHNR and CDR2 is FQNEAQ in the germline V gene (reference sequence). Study-wide results and caveats: The total CD8+ repertoires contained approximately 15 Susac-specific public clones, and the CD8+ TEMRA repertoires contained roughly 5.

This chain connects TRBV7-9 to TRBJ2-1, with 9 bases identical to TRBD2. Sequenced material: CD8+ T cells from PBMCs. The clonotype originates from a human donor with Susac syndrome. Here the CDR3 reads CAGVGAGGSYNEQFF. Written as DNA, the CDR3 is TGTGCGGGGGTTGGAGCGGGGGGCTCCTACAATGAGCAGTTCTTC.